The present T cell receptor beta chain was sequenced within a study of CD8 T cells in ankylosing spondylitis. This clonotype came up a few times. Each CDR3 protein is one row after TCRdb ran MiXCR on the 5' RACE reads. The sample includes roughly 100,000 distinct CDR3 sequences, roughly 8.3% of them seen just once. The CDR3 is 13 amino acids. The V gene end was trimmed by 5 bases and the J gene end by 10 bases; junction bases not matched to a gene: 5. Germline CDR1 is MNHEY and CDR2 is SMNVEV (reference sequence). The TCR was taken from a male donor with ankylosing spondylitis or in good health (not recorded which). This sequence joins TRBV27 and TRBJ1-4; 9 nucleotides agree with TRBD1. Source material: blood, either unsorted or a sorted T cell fraction (not recorded which). CDR3 protein: CASSPRQGGKLFF. CDR3 DNA sequence: TGTGCCAGCAGTCCACGACAGGGGGGAAAACTGTTTTTT.